A selection of T cell receptor beta chains follows, all from one sample in a study of OX40 agonist ivuxolimab in advanced cancers. Generated by immunoSEQ multiplex PCR, the TCRdb table keeps only in-frame clones and is missing some. Seen here are 73,000 or so clones, more than 85% observed once, and the top ten hold roughly 10%. Sequenced here: CD4+ or CD8+ T cells sorted from blood, sampled in a trial of the OX40 agonist ivuxolimab. All receptors come from an adult with an advanced solid tumor such as melanoma, head and neck, liver or kidney cancer. Each CDR3 is given with its conserved first and last residue. D genes are given only for firm matches.

CDR3: CASSLGVQETQYF
V: TRBV11-3
D: -

CDR3: CASSQDLGGWTEAFF
V: TRBV4-3
D: -

CDR3: CASSYSFVGFSEQFF
V: TRBV6-5
D: -

CDR3: CSPWHGGGAVF
V: TRBV20-1
D: -

CDR3: CASSPGGGAHEQYF
V: TRBV9
D: TRBD2

CDR3: CASSARDTGELFF
V: TRBV6-4
D: -

CDR3: CASRLTGGWRGTEAFF
V: TRBV5-6
D: TRBD1

CDR3: CAISEFLGTEAFF
V: TRBV10-3
D: -

CDR3: CASSFGGGLDEQFF
V: TRBV7-9
D: TRBD2

CDR3: CASSPGTSGGSSYEQYF
V: TRBV18
D: TRBD2

CDR3: CASSLGQGTMRYGYTF
V: TRBV7-2
D: TRBD1

CDR3: CASSIVSGETQYF
V: TRBV19
D: -

CDR3: CASGSPGQGNSPLHF
V: TRBV7-9
D: TRBD1

CDR3: CASSVDGGNGYTF
V: TRBV9
D: -

CDR3: CASSFTDNQPQHF
V: TRBV27
D: -

CDR3: CASSSSRDPYYGYTF
V: TRBV7-8
D: -

CDR3: CASSYWGNQETQYF
V: TRBV6-6
D: -

CDR3: CSAGTAYEQYF
V: TRBV20-1
D: -

CDR3: CASSYAASSYNEQFF
V: TRBV11-2
D: -

CDR3: CACMSRESVAETQYF
V: TRBV30
D: -

CDR3: CASSYSPATDEQFF
V: TRBV6-6
D: -

CDR3: CAWGVGALLEAFF
V: TRBV30
D: -

CDR3: CASSLQAGEILYEQYF
V: TRBV27
D: TRBD2

CDR3: CASSPLEGQGHNEQFF
V: TRBV18
D: TRBD1

CDR3: CASSSPSADANTEAFF
V: TRBV7-9
D: -

CDR3: CASPPGPGRSGTEAFF
V: TRBV11-2
D: -

CDR3: CASSDRGGADIQYF
V: TRBV6-4
D: -

CDR3: CASSPRTGRGEQYF
V: TRBV7-9
D: TRBD1

CDR3: CASSGIKETDTQYF
V: TRBV10-1
D: -

CDR3: CAASERFVEAKNIQYF
V: TRBV19
D: -

CDR3: CASSADPGEYEQYF
V: TRBV7-6
D: -

CDR3: CASSLWGSDNYGYTF
V: TRBV13
D: -

CDR3: CASSQGQLQETQYF
V: TRBV4-1
D: TRBD1

CDR3: CASSFGPGDTEAFF
V: TRBV27
D: -

CDR3: CASRETGGDTNYGYTF
V: TRBV2
D: TRBD1

CDR3: CASSDSSGSGANVLTF
V: TRBV6-4
D: -

CDR3: CASSSGRGYTF
V: TRBV10-1
D: -

CDR3: CASSLGLANEQFF
V: TRBV27
D: -

CDR3: CASSYPGQGSEQYF
V: TRBV6-5
D: TRBD1

CDR3: CASSPGGVNQPQHF
V: TRBV9
D: -

CDR3: CASSGGSYNEQFF
V: TRBV19
D: TRBD2

CDR3: CASSVYSHQPQHF
V: TRBV27
D: -

CDR3: CASSLWDTAYEQYF
V: TRBV5-5
D: -

CDR3: CASSPRGGPEETQYF
V: TRBV18
D: TRBD2

CDR3: CASSWSRSGVMNTEAFF
V: TRBV7-8
D: -

CDR3: CASSQEPQGKQETQYF
V: TRBV4-2
D: TRBD1

CDR3: CASSDGTGTYEQYF
V: TRBV9
D: TRBD1

CDR3: CAGAEGTEAFF
V: TRBV6-6
D: -

CDR3: CASSVGQGGPEAFF
V: TRBV9
D: -

CDR3: CSADDLEEQYF
V: TRBV20-1
D: -

CDR3: CASSLVGGGPPSNQPQHF
V: TRBV11-3
D: TRBD1

CDR3: CAWSLTRAYEQYF
V: TRBV30
D: -

CDR3: CASSHTGTGMYEQYF
V: TRBV4-1
D: TRBD1

CDR3: CASSSRGQGAGEQFF
V: TRBV13
D: TRBD1

CDR3: CASSSGGTGPHTQYF
V: TRBV11-2
D: TRBD1